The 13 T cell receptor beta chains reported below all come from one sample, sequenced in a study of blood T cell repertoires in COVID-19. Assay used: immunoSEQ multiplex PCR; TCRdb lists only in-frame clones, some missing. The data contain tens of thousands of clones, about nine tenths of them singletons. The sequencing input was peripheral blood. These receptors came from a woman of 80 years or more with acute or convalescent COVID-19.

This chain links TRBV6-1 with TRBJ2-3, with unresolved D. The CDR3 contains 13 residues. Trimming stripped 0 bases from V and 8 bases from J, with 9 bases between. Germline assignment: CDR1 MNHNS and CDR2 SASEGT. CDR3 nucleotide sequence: TGTGCCAGCAGTGAAGCGTCCGTCAGTACGCAGTATTTT. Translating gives CASSEASVSTQYF.

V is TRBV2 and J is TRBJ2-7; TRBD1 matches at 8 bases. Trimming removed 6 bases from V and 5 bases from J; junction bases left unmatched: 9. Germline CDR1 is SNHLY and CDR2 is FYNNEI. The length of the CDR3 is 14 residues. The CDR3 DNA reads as TGTGCCAGCAGGGATCCGACAGGGGCGGACGAGCAGTACTTC. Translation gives CASRDPTGADEQYF.

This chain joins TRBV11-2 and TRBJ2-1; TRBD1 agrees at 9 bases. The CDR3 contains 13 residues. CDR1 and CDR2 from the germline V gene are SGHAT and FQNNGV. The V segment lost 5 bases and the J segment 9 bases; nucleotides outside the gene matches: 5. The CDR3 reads CASSRTGDSEQFF. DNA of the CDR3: TGTGCCAGCAGCCGGACAGGGGACAGTGAGCAGTTCTTC.

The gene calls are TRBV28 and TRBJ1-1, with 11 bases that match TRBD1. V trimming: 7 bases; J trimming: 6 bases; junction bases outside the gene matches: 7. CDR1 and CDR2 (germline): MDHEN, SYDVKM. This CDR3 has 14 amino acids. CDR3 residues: CASTRGGQGAEAFF. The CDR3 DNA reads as TGTGCCAGCACCCGGGGGGGACAGGGGGCTGAAGCTTTCTTT.

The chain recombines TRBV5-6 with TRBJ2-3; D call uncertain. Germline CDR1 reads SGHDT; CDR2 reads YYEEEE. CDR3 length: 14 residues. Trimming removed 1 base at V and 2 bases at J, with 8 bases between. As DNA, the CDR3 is TGTGCCAGCAGCTTGCCGCAGGTCACAGATACGCAGTATTTT. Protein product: CASSLPQVTDTQYF.

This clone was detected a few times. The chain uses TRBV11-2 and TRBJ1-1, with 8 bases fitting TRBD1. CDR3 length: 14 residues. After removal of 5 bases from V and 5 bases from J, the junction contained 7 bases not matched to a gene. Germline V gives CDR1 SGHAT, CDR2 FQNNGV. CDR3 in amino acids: CASSILQGETEAFF. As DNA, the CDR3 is TGTGCCAGCAGCATACTACAGGGGGAAACTGAAGCTTTCTTT.

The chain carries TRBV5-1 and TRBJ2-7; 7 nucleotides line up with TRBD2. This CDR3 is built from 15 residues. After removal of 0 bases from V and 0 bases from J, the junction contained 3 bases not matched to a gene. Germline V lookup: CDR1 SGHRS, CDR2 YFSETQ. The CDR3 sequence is CASSLASGSSYEQYF. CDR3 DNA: TGCGCCAGCAGCTTGGCTAGCGGTAGCTCCTACGAGCAGTACTTC.

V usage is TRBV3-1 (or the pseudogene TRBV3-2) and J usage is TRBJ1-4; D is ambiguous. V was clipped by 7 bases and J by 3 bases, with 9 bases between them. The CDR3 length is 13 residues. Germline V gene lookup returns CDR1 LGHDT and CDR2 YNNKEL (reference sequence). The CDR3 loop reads CASTPTSNEKLFF. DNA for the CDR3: TGTGCCAGCACTCCTACCTCTAATGAAAAACTGTTTTTT.

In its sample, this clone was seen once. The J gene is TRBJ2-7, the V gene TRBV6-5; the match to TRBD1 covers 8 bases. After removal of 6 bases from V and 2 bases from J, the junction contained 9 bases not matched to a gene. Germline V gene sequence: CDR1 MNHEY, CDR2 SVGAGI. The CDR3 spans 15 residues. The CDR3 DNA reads TGTGCCAGCAGAGGCCCCGGGACAGGCCCCTACGAGCAGTACTTC. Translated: CASRGPGTGPYEQYF.

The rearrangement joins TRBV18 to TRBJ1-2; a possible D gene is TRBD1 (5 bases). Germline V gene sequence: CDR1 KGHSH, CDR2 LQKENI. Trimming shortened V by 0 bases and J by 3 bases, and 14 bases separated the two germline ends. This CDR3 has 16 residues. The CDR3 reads CASSPPGGASDYGYTF. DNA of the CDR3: TGTGCCAGCTCACCACCCGGAGGGGCATCAGACTATGGCTACACCTTC.

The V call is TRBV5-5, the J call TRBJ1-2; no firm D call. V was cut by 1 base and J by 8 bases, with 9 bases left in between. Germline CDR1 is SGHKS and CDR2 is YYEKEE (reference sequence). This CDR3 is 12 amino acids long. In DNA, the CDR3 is TGTGCCAGCAGCTTGAACAGTTGGGGCTACACCTTC. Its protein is CASSLNSWGYTF.

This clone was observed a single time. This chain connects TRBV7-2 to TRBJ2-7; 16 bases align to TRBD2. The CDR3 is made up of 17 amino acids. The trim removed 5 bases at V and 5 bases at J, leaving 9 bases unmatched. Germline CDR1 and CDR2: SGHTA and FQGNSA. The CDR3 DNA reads TGTGCCAGCAGCGCGGGACTAGCGGGAGGGGTCCGGAACGAGCAGTACTTC. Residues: CASSAGLAGGVRNEQYF.

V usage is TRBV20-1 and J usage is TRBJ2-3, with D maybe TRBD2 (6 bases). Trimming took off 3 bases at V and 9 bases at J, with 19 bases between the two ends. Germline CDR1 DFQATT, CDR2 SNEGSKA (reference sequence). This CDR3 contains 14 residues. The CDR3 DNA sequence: TGCAGTGCTAGTCCCGGGACTTCCTTGGGAACGCAGTATTTT. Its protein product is CSASPGTSLGTQYF.